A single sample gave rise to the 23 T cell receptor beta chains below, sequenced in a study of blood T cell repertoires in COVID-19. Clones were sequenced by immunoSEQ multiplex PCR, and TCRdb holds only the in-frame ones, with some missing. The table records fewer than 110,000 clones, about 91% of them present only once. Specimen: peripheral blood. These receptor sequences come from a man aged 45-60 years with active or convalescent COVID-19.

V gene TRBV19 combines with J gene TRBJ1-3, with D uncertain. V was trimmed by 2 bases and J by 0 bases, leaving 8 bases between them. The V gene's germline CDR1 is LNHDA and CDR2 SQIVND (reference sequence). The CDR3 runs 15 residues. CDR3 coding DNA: TGTGCCAGTAGTATACGCCGCTACTCTGGAAACACCATATATTTT. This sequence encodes CASSIRRYSGNTIYF.

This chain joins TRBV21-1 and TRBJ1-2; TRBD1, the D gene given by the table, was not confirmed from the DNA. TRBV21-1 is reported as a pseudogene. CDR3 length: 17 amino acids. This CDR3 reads CASSKGGTGSPCYGYTF. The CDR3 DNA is TGTGCCAGCAGCAAAGGGGGAACAGGGTCCCCTTGCTATGGCTACACCTTC.

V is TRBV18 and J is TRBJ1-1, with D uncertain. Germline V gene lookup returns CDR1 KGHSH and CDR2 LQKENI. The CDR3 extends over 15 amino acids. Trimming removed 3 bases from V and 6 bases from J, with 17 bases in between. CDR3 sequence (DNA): TGTGCCAGCTCACCCGGAGGAGGGATAAGCTCTGAAGCTTTCTTT. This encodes CASSPGGGISSEAFF. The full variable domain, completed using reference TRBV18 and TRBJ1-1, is NAGVMQNPRHLVRRRGQEARLRCSPMKGHSHVYWYRQLPEEGLKFMVYLQKENIIDESGMPKERFSAEFPKEGPSILRIQQVVRGDSAAYFCASSPGGGISSEAFFGQGTRLTVV.

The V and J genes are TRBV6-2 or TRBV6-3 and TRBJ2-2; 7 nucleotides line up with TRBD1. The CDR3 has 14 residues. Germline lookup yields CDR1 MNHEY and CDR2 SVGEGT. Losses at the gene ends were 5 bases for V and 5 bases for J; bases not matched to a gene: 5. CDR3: CASSVDRETGELFF. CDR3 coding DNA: TGTGCCAGCAGTGTCGACAGGGAGACCGGGGAGCTGTTTTTT.

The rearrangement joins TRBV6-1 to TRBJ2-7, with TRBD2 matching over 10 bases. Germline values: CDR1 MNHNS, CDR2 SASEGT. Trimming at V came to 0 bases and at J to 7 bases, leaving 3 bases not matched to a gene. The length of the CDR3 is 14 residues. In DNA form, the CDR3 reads TGTGCCAGCAGTGAAGCAGGACTAGCGGAAGAGCAGTACTTC. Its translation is CASSEAGLAEEQYF.

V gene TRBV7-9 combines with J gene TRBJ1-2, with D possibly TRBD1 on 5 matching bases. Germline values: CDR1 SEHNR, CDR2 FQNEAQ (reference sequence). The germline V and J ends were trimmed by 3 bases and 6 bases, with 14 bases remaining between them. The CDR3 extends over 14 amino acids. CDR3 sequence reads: CASSLSVRGDGYTF. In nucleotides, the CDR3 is TGTGCCAGCAGCTTGAGTGTCCGGGGGGATGGCTACACCTTC. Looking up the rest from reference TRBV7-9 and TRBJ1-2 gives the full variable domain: DTGVSQNPRHKITKRGQNVTFRCDPISEHNRLYWYRQTLGQGPEFLTYFQNEAQLEKSRLLSDRFSAERPKGSFSTLEIQRTEQGDSAMYLCASSLSVRGDGYTFGSGTRLTVV.

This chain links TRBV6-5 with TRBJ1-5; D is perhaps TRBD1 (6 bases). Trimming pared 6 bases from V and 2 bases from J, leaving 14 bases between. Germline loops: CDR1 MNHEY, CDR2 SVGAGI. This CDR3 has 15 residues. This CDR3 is CASRKQGSGNQPQHF. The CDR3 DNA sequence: TGTGCCAGCAGGAAACAGGGTTCGGGCAATCAGCCCCAGCATTTT.

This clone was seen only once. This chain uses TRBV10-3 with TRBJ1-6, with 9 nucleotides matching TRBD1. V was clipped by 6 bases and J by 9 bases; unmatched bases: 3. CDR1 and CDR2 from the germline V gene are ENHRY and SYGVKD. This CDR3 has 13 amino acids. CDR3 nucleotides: TGTGCCATCAGGGGACAGGGACCTTCACCCCTCCACTTT. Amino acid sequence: CAIRGQGPSPLHF.

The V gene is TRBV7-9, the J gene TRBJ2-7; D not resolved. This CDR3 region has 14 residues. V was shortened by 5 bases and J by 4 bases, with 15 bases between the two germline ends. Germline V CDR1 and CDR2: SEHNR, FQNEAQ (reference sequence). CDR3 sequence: CASSPETVRYEQYF. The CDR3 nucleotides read TGTGCCAGCAGCCCTGAAACCGTGAGGTACGAGCAGTACTTC.

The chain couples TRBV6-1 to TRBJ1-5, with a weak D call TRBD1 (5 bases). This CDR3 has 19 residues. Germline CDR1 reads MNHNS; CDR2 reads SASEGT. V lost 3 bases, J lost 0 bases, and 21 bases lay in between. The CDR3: CASSEGEGLYKNSNQPQHF. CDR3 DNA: TGTGCCAGCAGTGAGGGGGAGGGCCTCTATAAAAATAGCAATCAGCCCCAGCATTTT.

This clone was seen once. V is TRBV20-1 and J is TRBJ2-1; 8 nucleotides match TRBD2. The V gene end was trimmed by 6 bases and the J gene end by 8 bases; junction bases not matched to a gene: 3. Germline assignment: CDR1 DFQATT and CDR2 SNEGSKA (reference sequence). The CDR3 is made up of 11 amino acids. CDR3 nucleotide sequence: TGCAGTGCGAGCGGGAGACATGAGCAGTTCTTC. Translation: CSASGRHEQFF.

DNA for the CDR3: TGTGCCAGCAGCGCAGGGCCCGACAGGGGAAGTGAAAAACTGTTTTTT. Encoded protein: CASSAGPDRGSEKLFF. The chain employs TRBV9 and TRBJ1-4, with 8 bases that match TRBD1. J gave up 7 bases and V 3 bases, and 11 bases lay outside the gene matches. The CDR3 totals 16 residues. Looked up from germline, CDR1 is SGDLS and CDR2 is YYNGEE.

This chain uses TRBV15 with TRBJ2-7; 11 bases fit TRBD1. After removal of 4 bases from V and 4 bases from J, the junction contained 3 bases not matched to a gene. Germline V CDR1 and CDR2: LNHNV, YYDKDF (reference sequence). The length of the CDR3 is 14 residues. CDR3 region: CATSTGTGGYEQYF. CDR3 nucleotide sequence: TGTGCCACCAGCACCGGGACAGGGGGTTACGAGCAGTACTTC.

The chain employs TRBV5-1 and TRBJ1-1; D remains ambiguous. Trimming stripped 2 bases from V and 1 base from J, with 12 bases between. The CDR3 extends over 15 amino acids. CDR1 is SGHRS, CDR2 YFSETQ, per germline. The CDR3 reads CASSLEGAENTEAFF. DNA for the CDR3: TGCGCCAGCAGCTTAGAGGGAGCCGAGAACACTGAAGCTTTCTTT.

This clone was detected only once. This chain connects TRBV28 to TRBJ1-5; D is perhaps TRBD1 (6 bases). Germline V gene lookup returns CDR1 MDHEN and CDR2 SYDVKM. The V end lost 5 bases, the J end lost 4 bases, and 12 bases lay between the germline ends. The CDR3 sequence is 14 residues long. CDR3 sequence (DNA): TGTGCCAGCAGTAGGGGGGGAGTTAATCAGCCCCAGCATTTT. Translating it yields CASSRGGVNQPQHF.

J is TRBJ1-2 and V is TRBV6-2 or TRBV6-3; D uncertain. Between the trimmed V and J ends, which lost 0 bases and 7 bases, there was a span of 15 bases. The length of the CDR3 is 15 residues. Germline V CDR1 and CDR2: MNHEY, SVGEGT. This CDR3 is CASSYSSGPLSGYTF. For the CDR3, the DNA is TGTGCCAGCAGTTACTCTTCAGGCCCCCTGAGTGGCTACACCTTC.

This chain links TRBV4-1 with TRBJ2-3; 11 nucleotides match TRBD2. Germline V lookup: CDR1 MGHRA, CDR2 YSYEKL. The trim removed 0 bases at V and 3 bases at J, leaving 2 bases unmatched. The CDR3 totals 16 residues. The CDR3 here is CASSQEGLAETDTQYF. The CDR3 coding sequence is TGCGCCAGCAGCCAAGAGGGACTAGCGGAGACAGATACGCAGTATTTT.

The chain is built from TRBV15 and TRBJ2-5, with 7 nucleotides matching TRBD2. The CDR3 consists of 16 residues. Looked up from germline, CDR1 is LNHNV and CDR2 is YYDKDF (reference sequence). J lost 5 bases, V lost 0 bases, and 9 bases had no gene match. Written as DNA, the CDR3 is TGTGCCACCAGCAGAGATCGGGCGGGAGTGCGGGAGACCCAGTACTTC. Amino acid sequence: CATSRDRAGVRETQYF.

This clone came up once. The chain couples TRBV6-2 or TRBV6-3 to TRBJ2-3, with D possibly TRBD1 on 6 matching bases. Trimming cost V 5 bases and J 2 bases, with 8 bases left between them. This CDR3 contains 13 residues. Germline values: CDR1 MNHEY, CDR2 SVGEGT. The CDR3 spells CASSRDTTDTQYF. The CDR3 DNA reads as TGTGCCAGCAGTCGGGACACCACAGATACGCAGTATTTT.

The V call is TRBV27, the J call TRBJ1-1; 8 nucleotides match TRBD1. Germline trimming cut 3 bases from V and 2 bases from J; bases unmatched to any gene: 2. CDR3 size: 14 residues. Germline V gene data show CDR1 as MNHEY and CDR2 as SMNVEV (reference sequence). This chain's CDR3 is CASSFDRGNTEAFF. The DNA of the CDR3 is TGTGCCAGCAGTTTCGACAGGGGCAACACTGAAGCTTTCTTT.

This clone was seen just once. This CDR3 reads CASSPDPKGGNTEAFF. The CDR3 DNA is TGCGCCAGCAGCCCTGACCCAAAAGGGGGGAACACTGAAGCTTTCTTT. V is TRBV4-3 and J is TRBJ1-1; a possible D gene is TRBD1 (6 bases). Germline CDR1 LGHNA, CDR2 YSLEER. The V end was cut by 4 bases, the J end by 1 base, with 16 bases between. The CDR3 is 16 amino acids.

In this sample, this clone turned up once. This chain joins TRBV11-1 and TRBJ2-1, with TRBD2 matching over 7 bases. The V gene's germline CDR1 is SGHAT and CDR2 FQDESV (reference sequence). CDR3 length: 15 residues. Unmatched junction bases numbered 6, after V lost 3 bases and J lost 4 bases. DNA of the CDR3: TGTGCCAGCAGCTTCATGAGCGGGAATTACAATGAGCAGTTCTTC. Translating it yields CASSFMSGNYNEQFF.

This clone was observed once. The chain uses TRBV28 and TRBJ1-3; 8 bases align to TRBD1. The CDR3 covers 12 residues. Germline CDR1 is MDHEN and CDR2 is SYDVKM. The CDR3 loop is CAGTGSGNTIYF. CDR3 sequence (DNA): TGTGCAGGGACAGGCTCTGGAAACACCATATATTTT.